A single sample gave rise to the 18 T cell receptor beta chains below, sequenced in a study of blood T cell repertoires in COVID-19. Sequencing used immunoSEQ multiplex PCR; TCRdb keeps in-frame clones, though not all of them. Among 85,000 to 100,000 clones listed, roughly 84% were seen once. Input material: peripheral blood. Source of these receptors: a woman aged 60-75 years with acute or convalescent COVID-19.

This chain uses TRBV27 with TRBJ1-6; 8 nucleotides agree with TRBD1. Germline trimming cut 5 bases from V and 8 bases from J; bases unmatched to any gene: 5. Germline-derived CDR1 and CDR2 are MNHEY and SMNVEV (reference sequence). CDR3 length: 14 residues. The CDR3 bases are TGTGCCAGCAGTCGAGACAGGGGTTATTCACCCCTCCACTTT. Protein: CASSRDRGYSPLHF.

There are a few counts of this clone. The chain joins TRBV7-9 to TRBJ2-7; the match to TRBD1 covers 11 bases. Germline CDR1 SEHNR, CDR2 FQNEAQ (reference sequence). J gave up 3 bases and V 5 bases, and 6 bases lay outside the gene matches. The CDR3 has 15 amino acids. CDR3 sequence reads: CASSLAGTGGYEQYF. The CDR3 nucleotides are TGTGCCAGCAGCCTCGCCGGGACAGGGGGCTACGAGCAGTACTTC.

This chain connects TRBV27 to TRBJ1-2; 9 bases align to TRBD1. The CDR3 spans 14 residues. CDR1 MNHEY and CDR2 SMNVEV come from the germline V gene (reference sequence). Unmatched junction bases numbered 5, after V lost 5 bases and J lost 4 bases. The CDR3 DNA reads TGTGCCAGCAGTGGGACAGGGTTGGGCTATGGCTACACCTTC. Its translation is CASSGTGLGYGYTF.

The J gene is TRBJ2-7, the V gene TRBV27; D may be TRBD1 (5 bases). V gave up 5 bases and J gave up 3 bases, with 11 bases separating them. CDR1 and CDR2 (germline): MNHEY, SMNVEV (reference sequence). The CDR3 is 13 amino acids. CDR3 amino acids: CASSITGYYEQYF. The CDR3 DNA follows: TGTGCCAGCAGTATTACAGGATACTACGAGCAGTACTTC.

In this sample, this clone turned up a few times. The genes are TRBV5-4 and TRBJ1-2; D ambiguous. Germline-derived CDR1 and CDR2 are SGHNT and YYREEE (reference sequence). This CDR3 is 15 amino acids long. The V gene lost 4 bases and the J gene lost 3 bases, with 16 bases spanning the gap. CDR3 in amino acids: CASSPTQALDYGYTF. The CDR3 DNA reads TGTGCCAGCAGCCCCACCCAGGCGTTGGACTATGGCTACACCTTC. Together with reference TRBV5-4 and TRBJ1-2, the CDR3 gives the full variable domain: ETGVTQSPTHLIKTRGQQVTLRCSSQSGHNTVSWYQQALGQGPQFIFQYYREEENGRGNFPPRFSGLQFPNYSSELNVNALELDDSALYLCASSPTQALDYGYTFGSGTRLTVV.

The V call is TRBV5-1, the J call TRBJ1-6; TRBD1 is a possible D gene (5 bases). CDR3 size: 13 residues. Trimming stripped 2 bases from V and 7 bases from J, with 7 bases between. Germline V gene lookup returns CDR1 SGHRS and CDR2 YFSETQ. The CDR3 nucleotides read TGCGCCAGCAGCTTCGGGGGGAATTCACCCCTCCACTTT. Translated, it gives CASSFGGNSPLHF.

This chain joins TRBV4-3 and TRBJ1-4; TRBD1 is a possible D gene (5 bases). Deletions cut 1 base from V and 8 bases from J, with 14 bases between. The CDR3 is 15 residues long. CDR1 LGHNA and CDR2 YSLEER come from the germline V gene. The CDR3 DNA follows: TGCGCCAGCAGCCAAGGGGCAGGGATCCGGGAAAAACTGTTTTTT. Translated, it gives CASSQGAGIREKLFF.

The chain uses TRBV5-4 and TRBJ2-3, with 8 bases identical to TRBD2. V lost 1 base and J lost 6; bases outside the gene matches: 10. This CDR3 contains 16 residues. The germline CDR1 and CDR2 sequences are SGHNT and YYREEE (reference sequence). CDR3 amino acids: CASSLKLAGITDTQYF. The CDR3 bases are TGTGCCAGCAGCTTGAAATTAGCGGGGATTACTGATACGCAGTATTTT.

V usage is TRBV4-1 and J usage is TRBJ2-2; D is ambiguous. V lost 4 bases to trimming and J lost 5 bases, with 11 bases between them. Germline CDR1 is MGHRA and CDR2 is YSYEKL. The CDR3 totals 14 residues. The CDR3 DNA is TGCGCCAGCAGCCTTCCTTCTAGGACCGGGGAGCTGTTTTTT. Translated, it gives CASSLPSRTGELFF.

The chain uses TRBV5-6 and TRBJ1-3; D is unresolved. The V gene lost 3 bases and the J gene lost 0 bases, with 16 bases spanning the gap. This CDR3 spans 17 amino acids. Per germline, CDR1 SGHDT and CDR2 YYEEEE. CDR3 coding DNA: TGTGCCAGCAGCTCCCCCGGAGGCTGGAACTCTGGAAACACCATATATTTT. It is translated as CASSSPGGWNSGNTIYF.

This clone was counted once. V is TRBV4-3 and J is TRBJ1-4; D might be TRBD1 (6 bases). The CDR3 sequence is 13 residues long. Trimming shortened V by 3 bases and J by 7 bases, and 9 bases separated the two germline ends. The V gene's germline CDR1 is LGHNA and CDR2 YSLEER. CDR3 sequence (DNA): TGCGCCAGCAGCCAGGGGGCTGGTGAAAAACTGTTTTTT. Translation gives CASSQGAGEKLFF.

The V gene is TRBV10-2, the J gene TRBJ1-5; D possibly corresponds to TRBD1 (5 bases). Between the trimmed V and J ends, which lost 3 bases and 1 base, there was a span of 7 bases. The CDR3 consists of 14 residues. Germline V CDR1 and CDR2: WSHSY, SAAADI. CDR3 loop: CASSEQASNQPQHF. The CDR3 DNA reads TGCGCCAGCAGTGAACAGGCGAGCAATCAGCCCCAGCATTTT.

This clone was counted once. This rearrangement joins TRBV28 to TRBJ1-6; 7 bases map to TRBD1. Germline CDR1 and CDR2: MDHEN and SYDVKM. V dropped 6 bases and J dropped 4; count of bases not matched to a gene: 6. The CDR3 sequence is 15 residues long. DNA of the CDR3: TGTGCCAGCAGAGACCCGGGACAGTATAATTCACCCCTCCACTTT. It yields the protein CASRDPGQYNSPLHF.

This rearrangement joins TRBV4-3 to TRBJ1-2; possible D gene TRBD1, 6 bases. Per the germline V gene, CDR1 is LGHNA and CDR2 is YSLEER. This CDR3 is built from 16 residues. With 0 bases removed from V and 3 bases from J, the gap between germline ends came to 14 bases. CDR3 in DNA: TGCGCCAGCAGCCAAGATACCTCAGGGGTCTACTATGGCTACACCTTC. Amino acid sequence: CASSQDTSGVYYGYTF.

This sequence joins TRBV7-2 and TRBJ1-5; no clear D. CDR1 and CDR2 from the germline V gene are SGHTA and FQGNSA. The V and J ends lost 2 bases and 4 bases respectively, with 6 bases between them. The CDR3 totals 13 residues. The CDR3, as DNA: TGTGCCAGCAGCTTAACAGAGAATCAGCCCCAGCATTTT. Translated, it gives CASSLTENQPQHF.

The chain combines TRBV4-1 with TRBJ2-5, with TRBD2 matching 9 bases. CDR3 length: 16 amino acids. V was clipped by 1 base and J by 2 bases; unmatched bases: 5. Germline CDR1 and CDR2: MGHRA and YSYEKL. CDR3 bases: TGCGCCAGCAGCCAAGGTCTGCTAGCGGGGCAAGAGACCCAGTACTTC. Translated, it gives CASSQGLLAGQETQYF.

This chain joins TRBV4-1 and TRBJ2-3, with 8 bases fitting TRBD2. Trimming cost V 0 bases and J 3 bases; bases outside gene matches: 2. The germline gives CDR1 MGHRA, CDR2 YSYEKL. The CDR3 covers 15 residues. The chain's CDR3 is CASSQEGLVTDTQYF. In DNA form, the CDR3 reads TGCGCCAGCAGCCAAGAGGGACTAGTTACAGATACGCAGTATTTT.

This chain joins TRBV5-1 and TRBJ2-5; D gene uncertain. This CDR3 region has 14 residues. Germline values: CDR1 SGHRS, CDR2 YFSETQ. Trimming stripped 1 base from V and 1 base from J, with 8 bases between. CDR3 DNA: TGCGCCAGCAGCTTGTCCCCAATCCAAGAGACCCAGTACTTC. It translates to CASSLSPIQETQYF.